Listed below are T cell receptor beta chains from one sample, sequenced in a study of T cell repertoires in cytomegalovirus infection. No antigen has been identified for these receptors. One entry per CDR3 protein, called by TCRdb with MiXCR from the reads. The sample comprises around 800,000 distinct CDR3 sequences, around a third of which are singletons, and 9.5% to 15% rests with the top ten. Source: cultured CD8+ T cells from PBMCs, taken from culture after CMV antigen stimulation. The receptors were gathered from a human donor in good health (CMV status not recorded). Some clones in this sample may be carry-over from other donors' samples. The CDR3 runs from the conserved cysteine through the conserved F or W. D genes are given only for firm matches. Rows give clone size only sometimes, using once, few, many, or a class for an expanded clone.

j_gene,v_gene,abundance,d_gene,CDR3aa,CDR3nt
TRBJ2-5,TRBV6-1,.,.,CASSEAGGTFDHPETQYF,TGTGCCAGCAGTGAAGCGGGTGGCACCTTCGACCACCCAGAGACCCAGTACTTC
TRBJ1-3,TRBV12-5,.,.,CASGLQGPSGNTIYF,TGTGCTAGTGGTTTACAGGGACCCTCTGGAAACACCATATATTTT
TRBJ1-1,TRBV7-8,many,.,CASRSGTSNTEAFF,TGTGCCAGCAGATCCGGGACATCGAACACTGAAGCTTTCTTT
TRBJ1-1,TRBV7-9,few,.,CASSSVGEAFF,TGTGCCAGCAGCTCGGTAGGAGAAGCTTTCTTT
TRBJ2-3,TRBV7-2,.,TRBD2,CASSLSAGGKDTQYF,TGTGCCAGCAGCTTATCGGCGGGGGGAAAGGATACGCAGTATTTT
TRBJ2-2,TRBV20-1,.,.,CSARAPNTGELFF,TGCAGTGCTAGGGCACCGAACACCGGGGAGCTGTTTTTT
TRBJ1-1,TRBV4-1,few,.,CASSHLGGGTNTEAFF,TGCGCCAGCAGCCATCTTGGGGGGGGGACGAACACTGAAGCTTTCTTT
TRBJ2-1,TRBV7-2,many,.,CASSAPGTSSFRESSYNEQFF,TGTGCCAGCAGCGCCCCCGGGACTTCTTCATTTCGCGAGAGCTCCTACAATGAGCAGTTCTTC
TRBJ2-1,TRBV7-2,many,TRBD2,CASSPRTSGGYEQFF,TGTGCCAGCAGCCCCCGGACTAGCGGGGGATATGAGCAGTTCTTC
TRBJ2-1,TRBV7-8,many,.,CASSLARGVEQFF,TGTGCCAGCAGCTTAGCAAGGGGGGTTGAGCAGTTCTTC
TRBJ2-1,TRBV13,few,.,CASTRLGGEQFF,TGTGCCAGCACCCGACTAGGCGGTGAGCAGTTCTTC
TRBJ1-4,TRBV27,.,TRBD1,CASSAFPQGDSEKLFF,TGTGCCAGCAGTGCTTTTCCTCAGGGGGATAGTGAAAAACTGTTTTTT
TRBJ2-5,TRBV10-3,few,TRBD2,CAISETWTSGQETQYF,TGTGCCATCAGTGAGACCTGGACTAGCGGCCAAGAGACCCAGTACTTC
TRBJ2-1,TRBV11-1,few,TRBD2,CASSLGRTSNEQFF,TGTGCCAGCAGCTTAGGGAGGACTAGTAATGAGCAGTTCTTC
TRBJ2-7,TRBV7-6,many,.,CASSRLGVQSYEQYF,TGTGCCAGCAGCCGGCTAGGGGTCCAGTCCTACGAGCAGTACTTC
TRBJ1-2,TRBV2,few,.,CASRGGLYTF,TGTGCCAGCAGGGGGGGACTCTACACCTTC
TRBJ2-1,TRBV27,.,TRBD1,CASSLPRDRGDNEQFF,TGTGCCAGCAGTTTACCCCGGGACAGGGGAGACAATGAGCAGTTCTTC
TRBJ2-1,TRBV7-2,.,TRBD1,CVSSRTGSYNEQFF,TGTGTCAGCAGCCGGACAGGTTCTTACAATGAGCAGTTCTTC
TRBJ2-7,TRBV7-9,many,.,CASRAEYRSSYEQYF,TGTGCCAGCAGGGCCGAGTACCGATCGTCCTACGAGCAGTACTTC
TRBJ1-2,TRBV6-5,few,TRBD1,CASSAPGQGVVGYGYTF,TGTGCCAGCAGTGCCCCGGGACAGGGGGTAGTCGGGTATGGCTACACCTTC
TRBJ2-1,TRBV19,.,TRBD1,CASSIDGTGRDEQFF,TGTGCCAGTAGTATAGATGGGACAGGGCGGGATGAGCAGTTCTTC
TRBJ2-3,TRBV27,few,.,CASSRRISSTDTQYF,TGTGCCAGCAGTCGGCGGATATCTAGCACAGATACGCAGTATTTT
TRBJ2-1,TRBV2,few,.,CASSDSSRGNYNEQFF,TGTGCCAGCAGTGATTCGTCCAGGGGAAACTACAATGAGCAGTTCTTC
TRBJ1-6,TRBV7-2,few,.,CASSPPRGLNSPLHF,TGTGCCAGCAGCCCCCCCCGGGGGTTAAATTCACCCCTCCACTTT
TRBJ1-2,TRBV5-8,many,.,CASSLFDRTYGYTF,TGTGCCAGCAGCTTATTTGACAGGACCTATGGCTACACCTTC
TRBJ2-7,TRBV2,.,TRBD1,CVSSKGQLEQYF,TGTGTCAGCAGCAAGGGACAGCTCGAGCAGTACTTC
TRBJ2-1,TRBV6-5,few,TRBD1,CASSLATGGYEQFF,TGTGCCAGCAGTTTGGCGACAGGGGGCTATGAGCAGTTCTTC
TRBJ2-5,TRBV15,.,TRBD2,CATSRVTSGVVTQYF,TGTGCCACCAGCAGAGTAACTAGCGGGGTTGTGACCCAGTACTTC
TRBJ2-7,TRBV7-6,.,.,CASSRGGGSDEQYF,TGTGCCAGCAGCCGTGGTGGGGGGTCGGACGAGCAGTACTTC
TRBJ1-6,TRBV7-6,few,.,CASSLAEKKSSYNSPLHF,TGTGCCAGCAGCTTAGCTGAGAAGAAGAGCTCCTATAATTCACCCCTCCACTTT
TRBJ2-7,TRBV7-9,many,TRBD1,CASSPRDRGTYEQYF,TGTGCCAGCAGCCCCCGGGACAGGGGAACCTACGAGCAGTACTTC
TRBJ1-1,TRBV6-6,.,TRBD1,CASSYQTGSDTEAFF,TGTGCCAGCAGTTACCAGACAGGGAGCGACACTGAAGCTTTCTTT